This TCR beta chain was identified during a study of control samples from healthy donors and cancer patients. The germline V and J ends were trimmed by 5 bases and 0 bases, with 8 bases remaining between them. Germline V gene lookup returns CDR1 LGHNT and CDR2 FRNRAP. The CDR3 sequence is 15 residues long. The assay was immunoSEQ multiplex PCR, and TCRdb's table has in-frame clones only and misses some. The sample lists under 100,000 clones; less than 90% were seen once. The sample was PBMCs. The V call is TRBV12-5, the J call TRBJ2-6; D unresolved. This TCR derives from a woman between 45 and 65 years old with colorectal cancer. The chain's CDR3 is CASGRGDSGANVLTF. Here the CDR3 DNA reads TGTGCTAGTGGTCGTGGGGACTCTGGGGCCAACGTCCTGACTTTC.